This entry describes one T cell receptor beta chain. Its target is unknown. This specimen comes from a study of CD8 T cells in Susac syndrome. With V trimmed by 3 bases and J by 3 bases, 4 bases remained unmatched. Germline values: CDR1 SQVTM, CDR2 ANQGSEA. This CDR3 is built from 14 residues. Findings of the study overall: The study acknowledged a relatively small number of individuals in its TCR sequencing and HLA analysis.

Negative isolation yielded CD4+ and CD8+ T cells, and FACS enriched TEMRA cells. Random hexamers were used to reverse transcribe an amount of 0.5 to 1 ug RNA. TCRdb itself ran the immunoSEQ multiplex PCR reads through MiXCR, one entry per CDR3 protein. The table includes fewer than 250,000 distinct CDR3 sequences, about 93% detected once. The sequencing input was CD4+ T cells from PBMCs. This TCR was sampled from a human donor in good health. The rearrangement links TRBV29-1 to TRBJ1-2; 10 nucleotides match TRBD1. The CDR3 nucleotides are TGCAGCGTTGATGTGACAGGGGGCCACTATGGCTACACCTTC. It translates to CSVDVTGGHYGYTF.